This T cell receptor beta chain is from a study of T-cell reconstitution after alpha-beta-depleted transplantation in children. During its preparation, the TCRbeta library received unique molecular identifiers. One entry per CDR3 protein, called by TCRdb with MiXCR from the PCR reads. Of 230,000 or so distinct CDR3 sequences listed, around 12% are singletons. This clonotype was seen a handful of times. The germline V gene encodes CDR1 DFQATT and CDR2 SNEGSKA (reference sequence). The CDR3 extends over 16 amino acids. Trimming cost V 6 bases and J 2 bases; bases outside gene matches: 12. This receptor was obtained from a human donor who donated a stem cell graft to a child with acute lymphoblastic leukemia. Source: PBMCs from the stem cell graft donor, taken from the stem cell graft. The gene calls are TRBV20-1 and TRBJ1-5; 8 positions agree with TRBD1. The CDR3 region has the DNA TGCAGTGCGCGAGAAGTGGCGGGACAGGGCAATCAGCCCCAGCATTTT. This encodes CSAREVAGQGNQPQHF.